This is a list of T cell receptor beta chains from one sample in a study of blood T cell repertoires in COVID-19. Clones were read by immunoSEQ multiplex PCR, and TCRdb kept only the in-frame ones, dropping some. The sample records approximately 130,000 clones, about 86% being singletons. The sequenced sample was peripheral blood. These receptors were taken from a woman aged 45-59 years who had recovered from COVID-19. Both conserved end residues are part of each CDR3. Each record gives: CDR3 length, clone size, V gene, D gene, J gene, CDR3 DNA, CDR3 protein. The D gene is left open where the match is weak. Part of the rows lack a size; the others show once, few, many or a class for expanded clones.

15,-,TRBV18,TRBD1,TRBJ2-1,TGTGCCAGCTCACCACTGGACAGGGTGGGCAATGAGCAGTTCTTC,CASSPLDRVGNEQFF
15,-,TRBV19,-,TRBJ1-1,TGTGCCAGTAGTATCCGGGGTATAATTTGGACTGAAGCTTTCTTT,CASSIRGIIWTEAFF
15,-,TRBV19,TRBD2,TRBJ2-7,TGTGCCAGTAGTATGAAAAGCGGGAGCGCCTACGAGCAGTACTTC,CASSMKSGSAYEQYF
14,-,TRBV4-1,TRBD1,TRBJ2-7,TGCGCCAGCAGCCAGGTTTTACAGGGGTACGAGCAGTACTTC,CASSQVLQGYEQYF
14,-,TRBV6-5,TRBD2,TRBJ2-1,TGTGCCAGCATCGTGGGACTACCCTTCAATGAGCAGTTCTTC,CASIVGLPFNEQFF
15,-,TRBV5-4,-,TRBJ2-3,TGTGCCAGCAGCTTTGGTGGGCGCGGGGCAGATACGCAGTATTTT,CASSFGGRGADTQYF
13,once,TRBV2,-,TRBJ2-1,TGTGCCAGCAGGGCGACAGCACTCAATGAGCAGTTCTTC,CASRATALNEQFF
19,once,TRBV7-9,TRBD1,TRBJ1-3,TGTGCCAGCAGCTTAATAAAAACCCCTACAGGGGGCTCTGGAAACACCATATATTTT,CASSLIKTPTGGSGNTIYF
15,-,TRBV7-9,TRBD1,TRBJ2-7,TGTGCCAGCAGCCTAACCGGGACAGGTTTTTCCGAGCAGTACTTC,CASSLTGTGFSEQYF
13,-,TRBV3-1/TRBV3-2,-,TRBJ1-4,TGTGCCAGCGAGAGACAAAGTGATGAAAAACTGTTTTTT,CASERQSDEKLFF
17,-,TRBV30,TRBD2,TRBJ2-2,TGTGCCTGGCGAAAAGGACTAGCGGGGCTTAACACCGGGGAGCTGTTTTTT,CAWRKGLAGLNTGELFF
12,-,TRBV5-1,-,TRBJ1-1,TGCGCCAGCAGTAGGGGATCAGGTGAAGCTTTCTTT,CASSRGSGEAFF
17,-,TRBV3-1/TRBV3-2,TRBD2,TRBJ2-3,TGTGCCAGCAGCCAAGGAAGGTCTAGCGGGGGTCAGGATACGCAGTATTTT,CASSQGRSSGGQDTQYF
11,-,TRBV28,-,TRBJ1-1,TGTGCCACCAGAACAGTTATTGAAGCTTTCTTT,CATRTVIEAFF
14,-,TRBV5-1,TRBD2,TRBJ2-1,TGCGCCAGCAGCTTGGCCGGTCTAGCGGGAGAGCAGTTCTTC,CASSLAGLAGEQFF
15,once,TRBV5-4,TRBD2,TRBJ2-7,TGTGCCAGCAGCAACCCTAGCGGGAGTTTGTACGAGCAGTACTTC,CASSNPSGSLYEQYF
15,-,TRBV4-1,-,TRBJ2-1,TGCGCCAGCAGCCTCTTCACGGGCTCCTACAATGAGCAGTTCTTC,CASSLFTGSYNEQFF
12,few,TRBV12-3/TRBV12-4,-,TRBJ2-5,TGTGCCAGCAGCCTTCAACGGGAGACCCAGTACTTC,CASSLQRETQYF
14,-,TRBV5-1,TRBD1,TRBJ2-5,TGCGCCAGCAGCTTAGGGACAGCCCAAGAGACCCAGTACTTC,CASSLGTAQETQYF
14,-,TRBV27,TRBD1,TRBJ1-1,TGTGCCAGCAAAAGACAGGGTATGGACACTGAAGCTTTCTTT,CASKRQGMDTEAFF
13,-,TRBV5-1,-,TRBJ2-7,TGCGCCAGCAGCTTGGACAGGGCCTACGAGCAGTACTTC,CASSLDRAYEQYF
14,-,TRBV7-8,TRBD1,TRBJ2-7,TGTGCCAGCGCTCTTACAGGGGCAGCCTACGAGCAGTACTTC,CASALTGAAYEQYF
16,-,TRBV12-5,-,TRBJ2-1,TGTGCTAGTGGTTTGGCCCGGGGGTCCTTCTACAATGAGCAGTTCTTC,CASGLARGSFYNEQFF
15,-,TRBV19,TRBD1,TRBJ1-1,TGTGCCAGTAGGTTGGACAGGTCGCCATACGAAGAAGCTTTCTTT,CASRLDRSPYEEAFF
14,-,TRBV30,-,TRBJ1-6,TGTGCCTGGAGTGGACAGTGGGGAATTTCACCCCTCCACTTT,CAWSGQWGISPLHF
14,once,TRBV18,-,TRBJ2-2,TGTGCCAGCTCTCGAGACAGGATGGTCGGGGAGCTGTTTTTT,CASSRDRMVGELFF
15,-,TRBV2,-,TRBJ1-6,TGTGCCAGCAGTCGCAGGGACTCCTATAATTCACCCCTCCACTTT,CASSRRDSYNSPLHF
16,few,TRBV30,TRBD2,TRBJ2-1,TGTGCCTGGAAATATTCGGCTAGCGGGAGTAGGCGTGAGCAGTTCTTC,CAWKYSASGSRREQFF
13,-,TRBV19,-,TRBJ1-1,TGTGCCAGTAGTATGGTTAGGGGCACTGAAGCTTTCTTT,CASSMVRGTEAFF
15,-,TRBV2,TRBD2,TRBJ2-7,TGTGCCAGCAGTGTTCTAGCGGGGGGGCAGGACGAGCAGTACTTC,CASSVLAGGQDEQYF
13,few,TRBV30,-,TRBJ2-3,TGTGCCTGGACTCGACGTCGGGCAGATACGCAGTATTTT,CAWTRRRADTQYF
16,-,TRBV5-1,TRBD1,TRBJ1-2,TGCGCCAGCAGCTTGGTGGGCAGGGGGCGCGGCTATGGCTACACCTTC,CASSLVGRGRGYGYTF
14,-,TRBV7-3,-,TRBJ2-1,TGTGCCAGCAGCTTAACCGGGTCCTACAATGAGCAGTTCTTC,CASSLTGSYNEQFF
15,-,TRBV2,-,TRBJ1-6,TGTGCCAGCAGTGAAGGGGTCAGGGCTAATTCACCCCTCCACTTT,CASSEGVRANSPLHF
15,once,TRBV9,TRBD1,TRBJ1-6,TGTGCCAGTGGGCAGGGGGCCACGTTGGGTTCACCCCTCCACTTT,CASGQGATLGSPLHF
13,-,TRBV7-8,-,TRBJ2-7,TGTGCCAGCAGCTATCGGGTGTGGGACGAGCAGTACTTC,CASSYRVWDEQYF
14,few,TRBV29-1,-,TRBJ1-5,TGCAGCGTTGTAACACCAGATAGCAATCAGCCCCAGCATTTT,CSVVTPDSNQPQHF
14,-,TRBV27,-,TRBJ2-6,TGTGCCAGCAGTCCGCCAGCTGGGGCCAACGTCCTGACTTTC,CASSPPAGANVLTF
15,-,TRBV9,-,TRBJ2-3,TGTGCCAGCAGCGGGGGCGGCTTTAGCACAGATACGCAGTATTTT,CASSGGGFSTDTQYF
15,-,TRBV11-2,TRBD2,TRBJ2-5,TGTGCCAGCAGCTTCGGATCTAGCGGGGGAGAGACCCAGTACTTC,CASSFGSSGGETQYF
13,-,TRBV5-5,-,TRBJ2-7,TGTGCCAGCAGCGGACTATCCCGGGACGAGCAGTACTTC,CASSGLSRDEQYF
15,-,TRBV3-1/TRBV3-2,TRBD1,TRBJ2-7,TGTGCCAGCAGCCAAGATGCGACAGGGCGCTACGAGCAGTACTTC,CASSQDATGRYEQYF
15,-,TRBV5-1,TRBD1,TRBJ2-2,TGCGCCAGCCAAACCAGGACAGGGGCCACCGGGGAGCTGTTTTTT,CASQTRTGATGELFF
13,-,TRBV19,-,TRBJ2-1,TGTGCCAGTAGTCTTGGGCCACGGAATGAGCAGTTCTTC,CASSLGPRNEQFF
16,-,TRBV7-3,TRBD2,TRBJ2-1,TGTGCCAGCAGCTTAACGATAACTAGCGGGGGAAATGAGCAGTTCTTC,CASSLTITSGGNEQFF
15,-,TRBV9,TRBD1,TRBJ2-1,TGTGCCAGCAGCGTAGGAGGGACAGGAATCAATGAGCAGTTCTTC,CASSVGGTGINEQFF
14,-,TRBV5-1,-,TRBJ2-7,TGCGCCAGCAGCGAGTCTAGGAATGTCGACGAGCAGTACTTC,CASSESRNVDEQYF
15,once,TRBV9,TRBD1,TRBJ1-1,TGTGCCAGCAGCGAGACGGGGACAGGGGGCGAGATAGCTTTCTTT,CASSETGTGGEIAFF
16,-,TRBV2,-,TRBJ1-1,TGTGCCAGCAGTATGCGAGACGACAGGATCGACACTGAAGCTTTCTTT,CASSMRDDRIDTEAFF
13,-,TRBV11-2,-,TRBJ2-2,TGTGCCAGCAGCGCCACTCTCACCGGGGAGCTGTTTTTT,CASSATLTGELFF
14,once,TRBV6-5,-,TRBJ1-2,TGTGCCAGCACCGAGACACTCGCAGCTAAAGCCTACACCTTC,CASTETLAAKAYTF
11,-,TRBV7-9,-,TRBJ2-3,TGTGCCAGCAGCCTCACAGATACGCAGTATTTT,CASSLTDTQYF
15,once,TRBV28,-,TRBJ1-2,TGTGCCAGCACCTCCACCCGGACGGGGGAATATGGCTACACCTTC,CASTSTRTGEYGYTF
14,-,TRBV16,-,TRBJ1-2,TGTGCCAGCAGCCACCGGGCTCCGGGGGGAGGCTACACCTTC,CASSHRAPGGGYTF
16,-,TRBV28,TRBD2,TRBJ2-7,TGTGCCAGCAGTTTACGCCCTAGCGGGGCTAAATACGAGCAGTACTTC,CASSLRPSGAKYEQYF